This T cell receptor (beta chain) was identified in a study of cytomegalovirus exposure and HLA in healthy donors. The study, taken as a whole, reports: Trimming of TCR beta V- and J-genes showed a link, identified in a later analysis, to a missense DCLRE1C variant. A list of more than 150 TCR beta chains associated with cytomegalovirus was given. At a 0.05 false discovery rate, a later analysis found 15,000 to 20,000 TCR beta sequences to be associated with HLA alleles. Reports indicate that TCR beta sequences accurately predicted the HLA-A and HLA-B alleles of most subjects.

13 Jbeta primers and 60 Vbeta primers were used for the PCR. Data came from immunoSEQ multiplex PCR; TCRdb stores just in-frame clones and leaves some out. The data show 150,000 to 200,000 clones, and the top ten clones hold 1.3%. This CDR3 has 20 amino acids. V was shortened by 5 bases and J by 4 bases, with 29 bases between the two germline ends. Germline lookup yields CDR1 MGHRA and CDR2 YSYEKL. With regard to this clone: What it binds is unknown.

The chain has TRBV4-1 and TRBJ2-2; perhaps TRBD2 as D (5 bases). Material for sequencing was PBMCs. This TCR derives from a woman aged 55-69 years in good health and CMV-seronegative. The CDR3 sequence: CASSKLRASLGRPGTGELFF. The CDR3 nucleotides read TGCGCCAGCAGCAAGTTGAGGGCTTCGCTCGGTAGGCCGGGCACCGGGGAGCTGTTTTTT.